These 23 T cell receptor beta chains share one sample of origin, sequenced in a study of siplizumab effects on memory and regulatory T cells (dated by TCRdb to 2018 to 2020). Library method: the immunoSEQ multiplex PCR assay. TCRdb took over this immuneACCESS table, retaining in-frame rearrangements with V and J assigned. Such tables are incomplete; in checked studies, under half of the missing clones stem from an unresolved V gene, and the remainder is unexplained. The sample includes around 100,000 clones, with roughly nine tenths observed a single time. The ten largest clonotypes hold about 1.1% of the sample. The sample consisted of CD4+ T cells sorted from blood. The source of these receptors is a human donor in good health.

This chain connects TRBV18 to TRBJ1-5, with no clear D. V was clipped by 4 bases and J by 3 bases, with 7 bases between them. Per germline, CDR1 KGHSH and CDR2 LQKENI. This CDR3 is built from 13 residues. DNA for the CDR3: TGTGCCAGCTCACGTCAGGACAATCAGCCCCAGCATTTT. This sequence encodes CASSRQDNQPQHF. The full variable domain, rest sourced from reference TRBV18 and TRBJ1-5, is NAGVMQNPRHLVRRRGQEARLRCSPMKGHSHVYWYRQLPEEGLKFMVYLQKENIIDESGMPKERFSAEFPKEGPSILRIQQVVRGDSAAYFCASSRQDNQPQHFGDGTRLSIL.

This chain connects TRBV28 to TRBJ2-2, with a possible D match to TRBD1 (5 bases). CDR3 size: 12 residues. The V gene lost 5 bases and the J gene lost 6 bases, with 7 bases spanning the gap. Germline CDR1 is MDHEN and CDR2 is SYDVKM. Here the CDR3 reads CASSLGAGELFF. The CDR3 DNA reads TGTGCCAGCAGTCTAGGGGCCGGGGAGCTGTTTTTT. Complete variable domain (other parts from reference TRBV28 and TRBJ2-2): DVKVTQSSRYLVKRTGEKVFLECVQDMDHENMFWYRQDPGLGLRLIYFSYDVKMKEKGDIPEGYSVSREKKERFSLILESASTNQTSMYLCASSLGAGELFFGEGSRLTVL.

Only one count was recorded for this clone. The chain is built from TRBV9 and TRBJ1-1, with D possibly matching TRBD1 (6 bases). Germline V gene sequence: CDR1 SGDLS, CDR2 YYNGEE. V was cut by 2 bases and J by 1 base, with 9 bases left in between. This CDR3 spans 14 amino acids. This CDR3 is CASSVWDTNTEAFF. Written as DNA, the CDR3 is TGTGCCAGCAGCGTCTGGGACACGAACACTGAAGCTTTCTTT.

V gene TRBV9 combines with J gene TRBJ2-1, with 9 bases fitting TRBD2. CDR1 and CDR2 from the germline V gene are SGDLS and YYNGEE. The V gene end was trimmed by 0 bases and the J gene end by 9 bases; junction bases not matched to a gene: 4. The CDR3 runs to 14 residues. The CDR3 DNA follows: TGTGCCAGCAGCGTAGTTAGCGGGAGTGTTGAGCAGTTCTTC. Translating gives CASSVVSGSVEQFF.

The chain is built from TRBV4-1 and TRBJ1-2; 9 positions match TRBD1. The V gene end was trimmed by 0 bases and the J gene end by 1 base; junction bases not matched to a gene: 18. CDR1 MGHRA and CDR2 YSYEKL come from the germline V gene. The CDR3 has 21 residues. The CDR3, as DNA: TGCGCCAGCAGCCAAGAGTTTATAGGACCGGGACAGGGTGCTTTTAACTATGGCTACACCTTC. Amino acids: CASSQEFIGPGQGAFNYGYTF.

The chain joins TRBV5-1 to TRBJ2-3; 9 positions match TRBD1. Germline loops: CDR1 SGHRS, CDR2 YFSETQ. V dropped 0 bases and J dropped 3; count of bases not matched to a gene: 2. The CDR3 is 15 residues long. The CDR3 is CASSLGQGVTDTQYF. The CDR3 nucleotides are TGCGCCAGCAGCTTGGGACAGGGGGTAACAGATACGCAGTATTTT.

The genes are TRBV7-9 and TRBJ2-3, with TRBD2 matching 11 bases. Losses at the gene ends were 5 bases for V and 3 bases for J; bases not matched to a gene: 13. CDR3 length: 18 amino acids. From germline, CDR1 is SEHNR and CDR2 FQNEAQ (reference sequence). The CDR3 nucleotides are TGTGCCAGCAGCCCCCGGACCCAACTAGCGGGAGATACAGATACGCAGTATTTT. Protein sequence: CASSPRTQLAGDTDTQYF.

The rearrangement links TRBV5-4 to TRBJ2-7, with TRBD2 identical over 7 bases. The V segment lost 0 bases and the J segment 4 bases; nucleotides outside the gene matches: 7. CDR1 is SGHNT, CDR2 YYREEE, per germline (reference sequence). The CDR3 is 15 residues long. Written as DNA, the CDR3 is TGTGCCAGCAGCTTGGCCGGGGCTAGCGGATACGAGCAGTACTTC. The encoded protein is CASSLAGASGYEQYF.

The chain uses TRBV7-9 and TRBJ2-7, with D possibly being TRBD1 (5 bases). V lost 2 bases, J lost 5 bases, and 13 bases lay in between. The germline CDR1 and CDR2 sequences are SEHNR and FQNEAQ (reference sequence). There are 14 residues in the CDR3. Written as DNA, the CDR3 is TGTGCCAGCAGCTTATTAACAGTAGGGGACGAGCAGTACTTC. The encoded protein is CASSLLTVGDEQYF.

The rearrangement joins TRBV28 to TRBJ1-1, with TRBD1 matching 7 bases. The CDR3 runs to 13 residues. V dropped 5 bases and J dropped 3; count of bases not matched to a gene: 3. Germline V lookup: CDR1 MDHEN, CDR2 SYDVKM. This CDR3 reads CASSRQGYTEAFF. As DNA, the CDR3 is TGTGCCAGCAGTCGACAGGGATACACTGAAGCTTTCTTT.

CDR3 DNA: TGTGCCAGCACCATACAGGGGGCACTCTACGAGCAGTACTTC. Translated, it gives CASTIQGALYEQYF. The gene calls are TRBV6-1 and TRBJ2-7; 9 bases align to TRBD1. Germline CDR1 reads MNHNS; CDR2 reads SASEGT. V gave up 7 bases and J gave up 3 bases; unmatched junction bases: 7. The CDR3 contains 14 residues.

The chain carries TRBV19 and TRBJ2-7; TRBD1 matches at 8 bases. The CDR3 length is 16 residues. Trimming removed 0 bases from V and 10 bases from J; junction bases left unmatched: 14. From germline, CDR1 is LNHDA and CDR2 SQIVND (reference sequence). CDR3 nucleotides: TGTGCCAGTAGTATAGATGGCGGACAGGGTGGATATCCTCAGTACTTC. This gives the protein CASSIDGGQGGYPQYF.

This sequence joins TRBV25-1 and TRBJ2-5, with TRBD1 matching over 9 bases. Trimming cost V 7 bases and J 5 bases; bases outside gene matches: 11. Germline V gene lookup returns CDR1 MGHDK and CDR2 SYGVNS. This CDR3 is 15 amino acids long. The CDR3 nucleotides are TGTGCCAGCAACGAAGGGACAGGGTCTGTTGAGACCCAGTACTTC. The encoded protein is CASNEGTGSVETQYF.

This clone was picked up one time. The rearrangement uses TRBV30 and TRBJ1-5; D might be TRBD1 (5 bases). Trimming removed 2 bases from V and 3 bases from J, with 14 bases in between. CDR3 length: 15 amino acids. Germline lookup yields CDR1 GTSNPN and CDR2 SVGIG (reference sequence). Written as DNA, the CDR3 is TGTGCCTGGAGTCCCTTACGGGGCCCCAATCAGCCCCAGCATTTT. Translated, it gives CAWSPLRGPNQPQHF.

This chain joins TRBV6-5 and TRBJ2-7; 7 nucleotides match TRBD1. Germline CDR1 reads MNHEY; CDR2 reads SVGAGI. The CDR3 runs 13 residues. The trim removed 6 bases at V and 5 bases at J, leaving 7 bases unmatched. CDR3 sequence: CASRSTGIDEQYF. CDR3 bases: TGTGCCAGCAGATCGACAGGGATCGACGAGCAGTACTTC.

The chain uses TRBV11-3 and TRBJ2-5; D may be TRBD1 (6 bases). Germline assignment: CDR1 SGHNT and CDR2 YENEEA. V was pared by 1 base and J by 5 bases, with 14 bases between. CDR3 length: 15 amino acids. The CDR3 reads CASSLGGRGTETQYF. CDR3 bases: TGTGCCAGCAGCTTAGGAGGAAGGGGGACGGAGACCCAGTACTTC. The full variable domain, its missing parts supplied by reference TRBV11-3 and TRBJ2-5, is EAGVVQSPRYKIIEKKQPVAFWCNPISGHNTLYWYLQNLGQGPELLIRYENEEAVDDSQLPKDRFSAERLKGVDSTLKIQPAELGDSAVYLCASSLGGRGTETQYFGPGTRLLVL.

The chain combines TRBV28 with TRBJ2-7; tentative D call: TRBD2 (6 bases). This CDR3 is built from 11 residues. Germline CDR1 is MDHEN and CDR2 is SYDVKM. The V end was cut by 2 bases, the J end by 10 bases, with 9 bases between. The CDR3 reads CASSLRREQYF. The CDR3 DNA sequence: TGTGCCAGCAGTTTACGGAGGGAACAGTACTTC. Full variable domain (remainder filled in from reference TRBV28 and TRBJ2-7): DVKVTQSSRYLVKRTGEKVFLECVQDMDHENMFWYRQDPGLGLRLIYFSYDVKMKEKGDIPEGYSVSREKKERFSLILESASTNQTSMYLCASSLRREQYFGPGTRLTVT.

V gene TRBV5-8 combines with J gene TRBJ2-7; no firm D call. This CDR3 is 15 amino acids long. Trimming took off 4 bases at V and 1 base at J, with 15 bases between the two ends. In germline, CDR1 is SGHTS, CDR2 YDEGEE. DNA for the CDR3: TGTGCCAGCAGCCCAAACGCGGCGAGGTCCTACGAGCAGTACTTC. Protein sequence: CASSPNAARSYEQYF.

The chain joins TRBV5-1 to TRBJ2-1; D call uncertain. The CDR3 runs to 14 residues. Germline lookup yields CDR1 SGHRS and CDR2 YFSETQ. V lost 0 bases to trimming and J lost 7 bases, with 11 bases between them. CDR3 protein: CASSLGTGGNEQFF. CDR3 bases: TGCGCCAGCAGCTTGGGGACGGGTGGGAATGAGCAGTTCTTC.

The chain recombines TRBV6-1 with TRBJ2-1; D ambiguous. The CDR3 length is 14 residues. Germline assignment: CDR1 MNHNS and CDR2 SASEGT. V was clipped by 7 bases and J by 8 bases, with 18 bases between them. The CDR3 nucleotides read TGTGCCAGCATGTGGTCTATCGCGAGAGATGAGCAGTTCTTC. Its translation is CASMWSIARDEQFF.

For the CDR3, the DNA is TGCGCCAGCAGTGACCGGCAGGGCGGTGCAGAGACCCAGTACTTC. It encodes CASSDRQGGAETQYF. The chain carries TRBV10-1 and TRBJ2-5, with D perhaps matching TRBD1 (5 bases). Trimming removed 3 bases at V and 4 bases at J, with 15 bases between. The germline gives CDR1 WNHNN, CDR2 SYGVQD (reference sequence). The CDR3 is made up of 15 amino acids.

This chain links TRBV9 with TRBJ2-5, with 7 bases fitting TRBD2. CDR3 length: 15 residues. The V gene end was trimmed by 0 bases and the J gene end by 7 bases; junction bases not matched to a gene: 9. Germline assignment: CDR1 SGDLS and CDR2 YYNGEE. CDR3 amino acids: CASSVAGTNHGTQYF. The CDR3 DNA is TGTGCCAGCAGCGTAGCTGGGACTAATCACGGGACCCAGTACTTC.

The J gene is TRBJ2-5, the V gene TRBV27; possible D gene TRBD1, 6 bases. The better agreement between TRBJ2-7 and the DNA end casts doubt on the J call. This CDR3 contains 13 residues. Germline V gene sequence: CDR1 MNHEY, CDR2 SMNVEV (reference sequence). This CDR3 reads CASSRQGRYEQYF. CDR3 DNA: TGTGCCAGCAGTAGGCAGGGGCGATACGAGCAGTACTTC.